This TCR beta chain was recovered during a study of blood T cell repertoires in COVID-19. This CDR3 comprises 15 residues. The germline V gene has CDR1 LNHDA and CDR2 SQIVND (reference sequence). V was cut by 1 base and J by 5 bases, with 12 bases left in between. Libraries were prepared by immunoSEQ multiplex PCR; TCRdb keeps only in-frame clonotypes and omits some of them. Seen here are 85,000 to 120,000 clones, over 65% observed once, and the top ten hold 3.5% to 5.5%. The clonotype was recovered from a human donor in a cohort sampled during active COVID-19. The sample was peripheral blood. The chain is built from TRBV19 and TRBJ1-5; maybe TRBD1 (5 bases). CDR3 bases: TGTGCCAGTAGTATAGGTTGGGACTGGGATCAGCCCCAGCATTTT. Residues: CASSIGWDWDQPQHF.